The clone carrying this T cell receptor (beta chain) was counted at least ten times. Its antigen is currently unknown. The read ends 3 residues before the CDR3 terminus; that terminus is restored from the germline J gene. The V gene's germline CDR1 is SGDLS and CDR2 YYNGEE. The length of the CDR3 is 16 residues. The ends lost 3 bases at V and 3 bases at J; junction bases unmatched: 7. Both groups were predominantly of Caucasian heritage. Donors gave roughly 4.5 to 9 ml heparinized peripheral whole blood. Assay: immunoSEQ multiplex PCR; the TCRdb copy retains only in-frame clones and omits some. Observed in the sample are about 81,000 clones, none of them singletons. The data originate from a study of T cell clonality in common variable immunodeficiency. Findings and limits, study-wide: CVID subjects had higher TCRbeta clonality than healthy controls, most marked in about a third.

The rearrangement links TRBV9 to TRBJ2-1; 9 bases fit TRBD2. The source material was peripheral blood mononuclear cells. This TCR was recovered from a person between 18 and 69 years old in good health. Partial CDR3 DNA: TGTGCCAGCAGCGCCGCTTCTAGCGGGATCTACAATGAG. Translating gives CASSAASSGIYNE. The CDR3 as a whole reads CASSAASSGIYNEQFF.